The rows below give T cell receptor beta chains drawn from one sample of a study of cytomegalovirus exposure and HLA in healthy donors. The data were produced by immunoSEQ multiplex PCR, yet TCRdb's version contains in-frame clones alone and is incomplete. The sample holds under 200,000 clones, around 78% seen once. The sequencing input was PBMCs. The receptors here all came from a woman in her thirties or forties in good health and CMV-seronegative. Each CDR3 is given with its conserved first and last residue. Fields, in order: V gene, J gene, clone size, CDR3 length, D gene, CDR3 protein, CDR3 DNA. The D gene is left open where the match is weak. Size is omitted from some rows. Given values are once, few, many or a class for expanded clones.

TRBV11-3	TRBJ2-2	once	15	.	CASSFSDRNTGELFF	TGTGCCAGCAGCTTCTCGGACAGGAACACCGGGGAGCTGTTTTTT
TRBV10-3	TRBJ2-3	.	15	TRBD2	CAISGEAGGGDTQYF	TGTGCCATCAGTGGGGAAGCGGGGGGAGGAGATACGCAGTATTTT
TRBV5-1	TRBJ2-7	.	14	TRBD1	CASSPGQSSYEQYF	TGCGCCAGCAGCCCGGGACAGAGCTCCTACGAGCAGTACTTC
TRBV18	TRBJ1-2	few	13	.	CASSRTDNYGYTF	TGTGCCAGCTCGCGGACAGATAACTATGGCTACACCTTC
TRBV5-1	TRBJ2-7	.	16	.	CASSSGYGGTSYEQYF	TGCGCCAGCAGCTCGGGCTATGGGGGGACCTCCTACGAGCAGTACTTC
TRBV5-1	TRBJ1-2	.	13	TRBD1	CASSGTASDGYTF	TGCGCCAGCAGCGGGACAGCTTCGGATGGCTACACCTTC
TRBV2	TRBJ2-7	.	15	.	CASSLGAKPSYEQYF	TGTGCCAGCAGTCTTGGGGCGAAACCCTCCTACGAGCAGTACTTC
TRBV28	TRBJ1-2	.	13	.	CASSLQGNYGYTF	TGTGCCAGCAGTCTCCAGGGAAACTATGGCTACACCTTC
TRBV4-1	TRBJ1-2	.	14	TRBD1	CASSQGTGVYGYTF	TGCGCCAGCAGCCAAGGGACAGGGGTGTATGGCTACACCTTC
TRBV5-5	TRBJ1-4	.	16	.	CASSLGTLATNEKLFF	TGTGCCAGCAGCTTGGGGACACTTGCAACTAATGAAAAACTGTTTTTT
TRBV7-3	TRBJ1-1	.	15	TRBD1	CASSLMSGGVTEAFF	TGTGCCAGCAGCTTAATGTCAGGGGGTGTCACTGAAGCTTTCTTT
TRBV6-4	TRBJ1-6	.	14	.	CASSDGRSYSPLHF	TGTGCCAGCAGTGACGGTAGATCTTATTCACCCCTCCACTTT
TRBV12-5	TRBJ2-4	.	20	TRBD2	CASGSTSTVSGGPTKNIQYF	TGTGCTAGTGGTTCAACCTCCACCGTTAGCGGGGGACCCACCAAAAACATTCAGTACTTC
TRBV2	TRBJ1-1	.	13	.	CASNERENTEAFF	TGTGCCAGCAATGAGAGAGAGAACACTGAAGCTTTCTTT
TRBV5-6	TRBJ1-1	.	15	.	CASSRTGKTNTEAFF	TGTGCCAGCAGCCGTACCGGGAAAACGAACACTGAAGCTTTCTTT
TRBV5-4	TRBJ2-1	.	15	.	CASSLVRSGGYEQFF	TGTGCCAGCAGCTTGGTCCGTTCGGGGGGCTATGAGCAGTTCTTC
TRBV28	TRBJ1-2	few	14	TRBD1	CASSLLPTGDGYTF	TGTGCCAGCAGTTTACTTCCTACAGGGGATGGCTACACCTTC
TRBV11-3	TRBJ1-1	.	16	.	CASSFGGARSTTEAFF	TGTGCCAGCAGCTTCGGTGGGGCAAGATCGACCACTGAAGCTTTCTTT
TRBV5-6	TRBJ2-5	.	15	TRBD2	CASTGLDHFQATQYF	TGTGCCAGCACGGGACTAGACCACTTCCAAGCGACCCAGTACTTC
TRBV7-2	TRBJ2-7	.	12	.	CASSFSGYEQYF	TGTGCCAGCAGCTTCTCAGGGTACGAGCAGTACTTC
TRBV7-2	TRBJ2-5	once	15	TRBD2	CASSFQAGGGETQYF	TGTGCCAGCAGCTTCCAGGCGGGGGGTGGGGAGACCCAGTACTTC
TRBV9	TRBJ2-7	.	13	.	CASSAGIPYEQYF	TGTGCCAGCAGCGCCGGGATTCCCTACGAGCAGTACTTC
TRBV19	TRBJ2-4	.	14	TRBD1	CASSIQGAMNIQYF	TGTGCCAGTAGTATTCAGGGGGCCATGAACATTCAGTACTTC
TRBV19	TRBJ1-1	.	14	.	CASSISRGETEAFF	TGTGCCAGTAGTATTAGCAGGGGCGAAACTGAAGCTTTCTTT
TRBV10-2	TRBJ2-1	.	13	TRBD2	CASRELAGVEQFF	TGCGCCAGCAGAGAGCTAGCGGGGGTCGAGCAGTTCTTC
TRBV5-1	TRBJ1-1	.	14	.	CASSAGGMNTEAFF	TGCGCCAGCTCGGCGGGGGGTATGAACACTGAAGCTTTCTTT
TRBV6-5	TRBJ1-4	.	13	.	CASSLRGGEKLFF	TGTGCCAGCAGTCTGAGGGGGGGTGAAAAACTGTTTTTT
TRBV19	TRBJ2-3	.	14	TRBD1	CASSLQQGPDTQYF	TGTGCCAGTAGTCTCCAACAGGGGCCGGATACGCAGTATTTT
TRBV4-2	TRBJ2-5	.	18	.	CASSQAIVGQRIQETQYF	TGTGCCAGCAGCCAAGCAATCGTAGGACAGAGAATTCAAGAGACCCAGTACTTC
TRBV7-9	TRBJ2-1	.	16	TRBD2	CASSLLAGGPLSEQFF	TGTGCCAGCAGCTTACTCGCGGGGGGGCCTCTCAGTGAGCAGTTCTTC
TRBV27	TRBJ1-6	.	12	.	CASSEGDSPLHF	TGTGCCAGCAGTGAAGGGGATTCACCCCTCCACTTT
TRBV14	TRBJ1-3	.	16	TRBD1	CASSQRTGYAGNTIYF	TGTGCCAGCAGCCAACGGACAGGGTACGCTGGAAACACCATATATTTT
TRBV10-3	TRBJ2-7	few	14	TRBD1	CAISEGQGFHEQYF	TGTGCCATCAGTGAGGGACAGGGGTTCCACGAGCAGTACTTC
TRBV19	TRBJ2-7	.	13	TRBD1	CASSMDRSYEQYF	TGTGCCAGTAGTATGGACAGGTCTTACGAGCAGTACTTC
TRBV5-1	TRBJ1-1	few	15	.	CASSLQRTTNTEAFF	TGCGCCAGCAGCCTCCAGAGGACAACGAACACTGAAGCTTTCTTT
TRBV18	TRBJ2-1	.	17	TRBD2	CASSPAGWRGKYNEQFF	TGTGCCAGCTCACCCGCCGGTTGGCGGGGGAAGTACAATGAGCAGTTCTTC
TRBV2	TRBJ2-5	.	13	.	CASTRTRQETQYF	TGTGCCAGCACCAGGACAAGACAAGAGACCCAGTACTTC
TRBV2	TRBJ1-3	.	14	.	CASSYGGTGNTIYF	TGTGCCAGCAGTTACGGAGGGACTGGAAACACCATATATTTT
TRBV11-1	TRBJ2-1	.	15	TRBD2	CASSKDSGSLNEQFF	TGTGCCAGCAGCAAGGACAGCGGGAGCCTTAATGAGCAGTTCTTC
TRBV6-4	TRBJ2-3	once	16	.	CASSDSQRSFTDTQYF	TGTGCCAGCAGTGACTCCCAGCGGTCATTCACAGATACGCAGTATTTT
TRBV9	TRBJ2-1	.	17	TRBD1	CASSPNPGTGGRNEQFF	TGTGCCAGCAGCCCCAACCCTGGGACAGGGGGCAGGAATGAGCAGTTCTTC
TRBV4-1	TRBJ2-3	.	17	TRBD2	CASSQAPAGASTDTQYF	TGCGCCAGCAGCCAAGCGCCAGCGGGGGCAAGCACAGATACGCAGTATTTT
TRBV14	TRBJ2-7	.	14	.	CASSRTHGVGVQYF	TGTGCCAGCAGTCGTACCCACGGGGTTGGTGTGCAGTACTTC
TRBV6-1	TRBJ1-6	.	12	.	CASRTGWAPLHF	TGTGCCAGCCGAACAGGATGGGCACCCCTCCACTTT
TRBV7-3	TRBJ2-7	once	13	.	CASSWGQTYEQYF	TGTGCCAGCAGTTGGGGGCAAACCTACGAGCAGTACTTC
TRBV29-1	TRBJ1-1	.	13	TRBD1	CSVQTGLNTEAFF	TGCAGCGTCCAGACAGGGTTGAACACTGAAGCTTTCTTT
TRBV7-3	TRBJ1-1	few	10	.	CASSSCKAFF	TGTGCCAGCAGCTCTTGTAAAGCTTTCTTT